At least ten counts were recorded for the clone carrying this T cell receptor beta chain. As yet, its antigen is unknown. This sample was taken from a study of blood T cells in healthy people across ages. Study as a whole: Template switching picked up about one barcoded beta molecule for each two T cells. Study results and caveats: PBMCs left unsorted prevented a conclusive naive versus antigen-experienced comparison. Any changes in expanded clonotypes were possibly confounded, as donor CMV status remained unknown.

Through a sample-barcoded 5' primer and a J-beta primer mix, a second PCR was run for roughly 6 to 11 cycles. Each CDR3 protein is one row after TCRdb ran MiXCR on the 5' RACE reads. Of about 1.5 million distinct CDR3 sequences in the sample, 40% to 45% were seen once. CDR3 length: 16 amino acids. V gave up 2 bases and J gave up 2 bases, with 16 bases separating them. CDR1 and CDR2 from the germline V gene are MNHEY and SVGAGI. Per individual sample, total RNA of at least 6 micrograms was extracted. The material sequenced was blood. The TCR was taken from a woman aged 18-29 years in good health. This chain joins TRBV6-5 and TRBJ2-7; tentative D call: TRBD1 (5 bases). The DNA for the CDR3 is TGTGCCAGCAGTTACGAGCAGGGCCCCACTCCCTACGAGCAGTACTTC. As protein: CASSYEQGPTPYEQYF.